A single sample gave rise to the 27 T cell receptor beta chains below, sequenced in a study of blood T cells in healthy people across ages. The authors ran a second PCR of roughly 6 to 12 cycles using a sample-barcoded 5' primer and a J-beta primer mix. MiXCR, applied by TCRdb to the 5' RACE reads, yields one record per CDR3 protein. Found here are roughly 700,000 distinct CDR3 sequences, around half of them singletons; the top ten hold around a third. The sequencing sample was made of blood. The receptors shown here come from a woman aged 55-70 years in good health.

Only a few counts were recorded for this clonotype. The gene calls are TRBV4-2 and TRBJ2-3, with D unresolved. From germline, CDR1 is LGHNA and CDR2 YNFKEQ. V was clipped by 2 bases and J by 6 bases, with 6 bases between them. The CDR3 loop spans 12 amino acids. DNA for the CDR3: TGTGCCAGCAGCCAAAGGGCCGATACGCAGTATTTT. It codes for CASSQRADTQYF.

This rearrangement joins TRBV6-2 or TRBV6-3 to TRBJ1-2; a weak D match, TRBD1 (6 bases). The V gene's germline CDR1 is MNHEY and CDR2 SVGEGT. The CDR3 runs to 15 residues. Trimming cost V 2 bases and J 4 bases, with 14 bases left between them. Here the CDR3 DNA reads TGTGCCAGCAGTTACGCGGACAGACCACCCTATGGCTACACCTTC. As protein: CASSYADRPPYGYTF.

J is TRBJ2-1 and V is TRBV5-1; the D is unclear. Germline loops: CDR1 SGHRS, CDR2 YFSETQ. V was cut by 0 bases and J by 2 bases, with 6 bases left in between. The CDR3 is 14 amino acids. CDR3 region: CASSLDTAYNEQFF. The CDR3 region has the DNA TGCGCCAGCAGCTTGGATACTGCCTACAATGAGCAGTTCTTC.

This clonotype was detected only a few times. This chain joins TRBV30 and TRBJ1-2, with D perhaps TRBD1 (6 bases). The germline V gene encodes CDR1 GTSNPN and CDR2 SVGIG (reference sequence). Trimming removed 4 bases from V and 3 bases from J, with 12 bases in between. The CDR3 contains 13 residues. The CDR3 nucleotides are TGTGCCTGGACCACAGGGCGGGACTATGGCTACACCTTC. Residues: CAWTTGRDYGYTF.

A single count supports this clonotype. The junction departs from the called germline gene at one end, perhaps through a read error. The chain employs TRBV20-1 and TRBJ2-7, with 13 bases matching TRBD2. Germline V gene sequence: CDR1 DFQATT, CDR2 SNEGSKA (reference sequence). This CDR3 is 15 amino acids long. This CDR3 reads CIARDWGLAGYEQYF. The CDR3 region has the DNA TGCATTGCTAGAGACTGGGGACTAGCGGGGTACGAGCAGTACTTC.

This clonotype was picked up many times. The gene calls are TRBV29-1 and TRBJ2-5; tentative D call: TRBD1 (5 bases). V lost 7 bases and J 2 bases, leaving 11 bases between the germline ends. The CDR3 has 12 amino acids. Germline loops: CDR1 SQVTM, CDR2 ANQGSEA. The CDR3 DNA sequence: TGCAGCGGTGGGGCACAACAAGAGACCCAGTACTTC. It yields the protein CSGGAQQETQYF.

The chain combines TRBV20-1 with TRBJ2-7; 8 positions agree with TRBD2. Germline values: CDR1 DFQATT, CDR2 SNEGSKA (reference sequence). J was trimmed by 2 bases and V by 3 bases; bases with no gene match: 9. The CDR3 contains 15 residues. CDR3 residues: CSASNVAGGAYEQYF. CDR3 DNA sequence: TGCAGTGCTAGTAACGTGGCGGGAGGAGCCTACGAGCAGTACTTC.

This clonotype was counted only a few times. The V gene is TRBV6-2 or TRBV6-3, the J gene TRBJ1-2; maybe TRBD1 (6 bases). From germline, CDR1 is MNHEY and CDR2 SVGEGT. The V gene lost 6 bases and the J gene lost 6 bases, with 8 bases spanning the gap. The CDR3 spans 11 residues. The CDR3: CASRQGHGYTF. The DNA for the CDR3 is TGTGCCAGCAGACAGGGTCATGGCTACACCTTC.

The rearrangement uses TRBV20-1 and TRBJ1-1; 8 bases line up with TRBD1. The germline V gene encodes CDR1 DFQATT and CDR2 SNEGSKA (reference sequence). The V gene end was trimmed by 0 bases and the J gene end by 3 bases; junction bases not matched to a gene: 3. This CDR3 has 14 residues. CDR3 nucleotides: TGCAGTGCTAGAGATCGACAGGGGCACACTGAAGCTTTCTTT. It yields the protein CSARDRQGHTEAFF.

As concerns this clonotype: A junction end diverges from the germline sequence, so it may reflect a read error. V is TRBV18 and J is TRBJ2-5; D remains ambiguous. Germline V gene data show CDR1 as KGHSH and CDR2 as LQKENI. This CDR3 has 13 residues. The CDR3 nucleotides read TGTGCCAGCGCACCACATTCGGGAGAGACCCAGTACTTC. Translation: CASAPHSGETQYF.

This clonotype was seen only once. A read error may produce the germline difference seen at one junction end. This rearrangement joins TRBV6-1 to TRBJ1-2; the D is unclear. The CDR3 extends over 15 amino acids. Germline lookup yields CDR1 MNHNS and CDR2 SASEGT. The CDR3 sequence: CASSEAGGTHRGCTF. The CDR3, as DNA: TGTGCCAGCAGTGAAGCGGGCGGAACACACCGTGGCTGCACCTTC.

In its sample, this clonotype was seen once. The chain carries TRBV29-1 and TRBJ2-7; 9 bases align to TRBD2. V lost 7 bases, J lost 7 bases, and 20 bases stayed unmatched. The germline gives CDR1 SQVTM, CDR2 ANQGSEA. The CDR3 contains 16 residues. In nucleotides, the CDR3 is TGCAGCGCCCTAGGACTAGCGCATAGCTCCTACAATGAGCAGTACTTC. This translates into CSALGLAHSSYNEQYF.

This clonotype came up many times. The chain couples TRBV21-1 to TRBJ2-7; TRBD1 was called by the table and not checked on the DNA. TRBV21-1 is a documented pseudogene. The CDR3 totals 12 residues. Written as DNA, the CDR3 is TGTGCCAGCAGGTGGCCGGGCTACGAGCAGTACTTC. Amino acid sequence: CASRWPGYEQYF.

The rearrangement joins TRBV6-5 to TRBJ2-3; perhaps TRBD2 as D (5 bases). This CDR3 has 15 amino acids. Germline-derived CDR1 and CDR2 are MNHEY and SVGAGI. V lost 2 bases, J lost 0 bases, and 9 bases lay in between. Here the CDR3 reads CASSYGRASTDTQYF. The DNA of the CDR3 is TGTGCCAGCAGTTACGGGCGGGCTAGCACAGATACGCAGTATTTT.

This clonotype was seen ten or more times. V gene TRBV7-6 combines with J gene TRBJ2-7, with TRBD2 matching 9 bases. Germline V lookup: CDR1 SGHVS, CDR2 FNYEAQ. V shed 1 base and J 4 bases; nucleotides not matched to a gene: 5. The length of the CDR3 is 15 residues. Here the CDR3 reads CASSLDSGSPYEQYF. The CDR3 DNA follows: TGTGCCAGCAGCTTAGATAGCGGGAGTCCTTACGAGCAGTACTTC. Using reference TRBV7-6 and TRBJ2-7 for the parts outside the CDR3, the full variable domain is GAGVSQSPRYKVTKRGQDVALRCDPISGHVSLYWYRQALGQGPEFLTYFNYEAQQDKSGLPNDRFSAERPEGSISTLTIQRTEQRDSAMYRCASSLDSGSPYEQYFGPGTRLTVT.

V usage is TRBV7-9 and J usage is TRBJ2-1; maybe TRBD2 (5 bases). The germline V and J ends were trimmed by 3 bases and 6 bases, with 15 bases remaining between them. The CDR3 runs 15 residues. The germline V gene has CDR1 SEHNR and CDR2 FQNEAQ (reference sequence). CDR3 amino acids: CASSFLFAGTNEQFF. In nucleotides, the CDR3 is TGTGCCAGCAGCTTCCTCTTCGCGGGTACCAATGAGCAGTTCTTC.

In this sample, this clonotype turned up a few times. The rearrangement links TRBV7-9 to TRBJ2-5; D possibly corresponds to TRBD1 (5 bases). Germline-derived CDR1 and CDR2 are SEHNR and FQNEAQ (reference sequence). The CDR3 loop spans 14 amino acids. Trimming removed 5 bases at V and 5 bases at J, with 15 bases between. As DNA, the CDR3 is TGTGCCAGCAGCCCAAGATGGGCAGGGGAGACCCAGTACTTC. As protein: CASSPRWAGETQYF. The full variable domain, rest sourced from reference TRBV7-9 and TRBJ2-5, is DTGVSQNPRHKITKRGQNVTFRCDPISEHNRLYWYRQTLGQGPEFLTYFQNEAQLEKSRLLSDRFSAERPKGSFSTLEIQRTEQGDSAMYLCASSPRWAGETQYFGPGTRLLVL.

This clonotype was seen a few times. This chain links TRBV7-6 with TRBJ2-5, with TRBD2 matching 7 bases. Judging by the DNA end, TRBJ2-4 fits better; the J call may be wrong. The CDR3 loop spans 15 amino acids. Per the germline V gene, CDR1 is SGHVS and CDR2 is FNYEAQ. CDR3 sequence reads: CASSPQGLTGDIQYF. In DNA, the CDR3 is TGTGCCAGCAGCCCCCAGGGACTAACGGGAGACATTCAGTACTTC.

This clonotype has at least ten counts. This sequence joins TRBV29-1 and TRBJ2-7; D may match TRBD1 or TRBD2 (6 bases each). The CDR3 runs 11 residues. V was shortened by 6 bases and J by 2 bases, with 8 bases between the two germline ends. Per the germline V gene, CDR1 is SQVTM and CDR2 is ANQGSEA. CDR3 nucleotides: TGCAGCGTCGGGGGCCCCTACGAGCAGTACTTC. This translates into CSVGGPYEQYF.

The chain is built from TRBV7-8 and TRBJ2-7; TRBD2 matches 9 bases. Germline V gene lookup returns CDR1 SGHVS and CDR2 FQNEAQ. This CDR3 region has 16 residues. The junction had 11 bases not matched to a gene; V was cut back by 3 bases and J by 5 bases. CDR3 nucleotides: TGTGCCAGCAGCTTGGGAAGAGCGGGGGGAAGGCACGAGCAGTACTTC. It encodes CASSLGRAGGRHEQYF.

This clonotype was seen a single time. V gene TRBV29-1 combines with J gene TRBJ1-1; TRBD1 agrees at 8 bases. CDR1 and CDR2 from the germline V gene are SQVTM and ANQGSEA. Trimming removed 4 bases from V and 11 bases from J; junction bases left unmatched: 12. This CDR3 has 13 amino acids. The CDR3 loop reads CSVGGLRGLGAFF. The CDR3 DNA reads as TGCAGCGTTGGGGGACTCAGGGGGCTTGGGGCTTTCTTT.

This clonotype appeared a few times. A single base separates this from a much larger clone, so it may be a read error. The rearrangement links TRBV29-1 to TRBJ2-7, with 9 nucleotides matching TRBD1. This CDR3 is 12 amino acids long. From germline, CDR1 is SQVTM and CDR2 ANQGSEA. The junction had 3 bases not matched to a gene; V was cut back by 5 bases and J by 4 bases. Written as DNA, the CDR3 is TGCAGCGTTACCGGGACAGGGTACGAGCAGTACTTC. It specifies CSVTGTGYEQYF.

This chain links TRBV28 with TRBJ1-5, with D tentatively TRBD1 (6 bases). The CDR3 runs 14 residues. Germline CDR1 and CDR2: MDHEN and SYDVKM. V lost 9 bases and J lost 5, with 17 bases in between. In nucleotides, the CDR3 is TGTGCCAGTTGTAAAGGGGGGGTAGATCAGCCCCAGCATTTT. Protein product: CASCKGGVDQPQHF.

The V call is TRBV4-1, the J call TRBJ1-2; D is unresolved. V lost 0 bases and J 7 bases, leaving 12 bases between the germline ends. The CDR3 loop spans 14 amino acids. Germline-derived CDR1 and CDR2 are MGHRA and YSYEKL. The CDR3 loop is CASSQEGLAFGYTF. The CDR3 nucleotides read TGCGCCAGCAGCCAAGAGGGTCTCGCGTTTGGCTACACCTTC.

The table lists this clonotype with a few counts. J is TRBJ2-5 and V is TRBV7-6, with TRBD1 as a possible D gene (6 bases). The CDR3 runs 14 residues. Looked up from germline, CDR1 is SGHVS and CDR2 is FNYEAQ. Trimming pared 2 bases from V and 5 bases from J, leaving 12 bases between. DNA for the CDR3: TGTGCCAGCAGCTTAAGCCAGGGGTGGGAGACCCAGTACTTC. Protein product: CASSLSQGWETQYF.

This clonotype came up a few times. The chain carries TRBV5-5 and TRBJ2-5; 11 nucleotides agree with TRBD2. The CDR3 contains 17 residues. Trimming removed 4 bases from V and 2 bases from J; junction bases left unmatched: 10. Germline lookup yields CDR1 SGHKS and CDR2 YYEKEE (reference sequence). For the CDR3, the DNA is TGTGCCAGCAGCCCGACCCGGGGGACTAGCGGACAAGAGACCCAGTACTTC. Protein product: CASSPTRGTSGQETQYF. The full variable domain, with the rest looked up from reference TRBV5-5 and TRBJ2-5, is DAGVTQSPTHLIKTRGQQVTLRCSPISGHKSVSWYQQVLGQGPQFIFQYYEKEERGRGNFPDRFSARQFPNYSSELNVNALLLGDSALYLCASSPTRGTSGQETQYFGPGTRLLVL.

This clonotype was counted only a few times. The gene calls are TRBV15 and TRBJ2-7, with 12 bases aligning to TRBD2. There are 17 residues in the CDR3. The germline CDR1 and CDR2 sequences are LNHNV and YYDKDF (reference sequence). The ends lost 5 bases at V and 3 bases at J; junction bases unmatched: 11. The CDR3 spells CATSRNKGLAGFYEQYF. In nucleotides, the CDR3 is TGTGCCACCAGCCGCAATAAAGGACTAGCGGGATTCTACGAGCAGTACTTC.